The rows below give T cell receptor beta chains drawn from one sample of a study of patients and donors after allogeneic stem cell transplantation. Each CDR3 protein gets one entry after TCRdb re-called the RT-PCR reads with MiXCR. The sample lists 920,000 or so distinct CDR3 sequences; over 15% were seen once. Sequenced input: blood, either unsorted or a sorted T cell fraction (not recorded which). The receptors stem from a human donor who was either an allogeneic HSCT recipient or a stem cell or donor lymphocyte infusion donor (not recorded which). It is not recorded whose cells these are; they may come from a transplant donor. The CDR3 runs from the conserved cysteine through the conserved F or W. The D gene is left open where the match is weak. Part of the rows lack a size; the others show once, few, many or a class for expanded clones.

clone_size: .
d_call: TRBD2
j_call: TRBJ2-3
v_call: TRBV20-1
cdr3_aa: CSAPQLAGIADTQYF
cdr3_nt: TGCAGTGCCCCCCAACTAGCGGGGATTGCAGATACGCAGTATTTT

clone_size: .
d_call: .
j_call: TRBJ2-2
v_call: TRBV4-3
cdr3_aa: CASSQVGGGSSTGELFF
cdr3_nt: TGCGCCAGCAGCCAAGTAGGGGGAGGGTCGAGCACCGGGGAGCTGTTTTTT

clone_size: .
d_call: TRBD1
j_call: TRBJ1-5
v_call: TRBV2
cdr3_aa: CASRTGGNTNQPQHF
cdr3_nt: TGTGCCAGCAGGACAGGGGGCAATACCAATCAGCCCCAGCATTTT

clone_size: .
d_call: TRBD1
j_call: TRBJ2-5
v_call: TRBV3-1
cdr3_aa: CASSQIFGTGTETQYF
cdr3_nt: TGTGCCAGCAGCCAAATCTTCGGGACAGGAACAGAGACCCAGTACTTC

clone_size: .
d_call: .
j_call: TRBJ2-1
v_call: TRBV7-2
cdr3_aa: CASSLSVTTKNYNEQFF
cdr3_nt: TGTGCCAGCAGCTTAAGTGTGACTACCAAAAACTACAATGAGCAGTTCTTC

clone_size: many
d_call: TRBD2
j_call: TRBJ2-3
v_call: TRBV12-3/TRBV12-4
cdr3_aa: CASSFVGLAGADTQYF
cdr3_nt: TGTGCCAGCAGTTTCGTGGGACTAGCGGGCGCAGATACGCAGTATTTT

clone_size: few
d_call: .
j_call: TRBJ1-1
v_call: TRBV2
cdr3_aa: CASSYGQTEAFF
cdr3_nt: TGTGCCAGCAGTTATGGACAGACTGAAGCTTTCTTT

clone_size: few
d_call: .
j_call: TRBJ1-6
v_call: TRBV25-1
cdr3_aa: CASSEIKNSPLHF
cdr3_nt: TGTGCCAGCAGTGAAATTAAGAATTCACCCCTCCACTTT

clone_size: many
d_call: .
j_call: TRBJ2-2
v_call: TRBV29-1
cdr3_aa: CSVEFAGRMELFF
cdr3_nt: TGCAGCGTTGAATTTGCGGGTAGGATGGAGCTGTTTTTT

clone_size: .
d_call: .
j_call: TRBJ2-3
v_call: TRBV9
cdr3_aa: CASSVEGWGDTDTQYF
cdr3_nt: TGTGCCAGCAGCGTAGAGGGGTGGGGGGACACAGATACGCAGTATTTT

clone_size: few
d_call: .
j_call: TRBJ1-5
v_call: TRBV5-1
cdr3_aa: CASSLDPGWSNQPQHF
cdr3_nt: TGCGCCAGCAGCTTGGATCCGGGTTGGAGCAATCAGCCCCAGCATTTT

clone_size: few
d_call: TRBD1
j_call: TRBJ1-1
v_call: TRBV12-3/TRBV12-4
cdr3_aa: CASTIGQGGTEAFF
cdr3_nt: TGTGCCAGCACGATCGGACAGGGCGGCACTGAAGCTTTCTTT

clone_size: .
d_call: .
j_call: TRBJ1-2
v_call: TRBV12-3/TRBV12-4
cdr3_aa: CASSLRQSHSYGYTF
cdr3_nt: TGTGCCAGCAGTCTTCGACAGTCCCACTCCTATGGCTACACCTTC

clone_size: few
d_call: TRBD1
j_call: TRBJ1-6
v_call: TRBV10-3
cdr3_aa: CATRDRDVLWGDSPLHF
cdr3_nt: TGTGCCACCCGGGACAGGGACGTACTATGGGGGGATTCACCCCTCCACTTT

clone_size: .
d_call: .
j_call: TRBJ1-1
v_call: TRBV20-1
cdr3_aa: CSARDKRFNTEAFF
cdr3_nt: TGCAGTGCTAGAGATAAGCGGTTTAACACTGAAGCTTTCTTT

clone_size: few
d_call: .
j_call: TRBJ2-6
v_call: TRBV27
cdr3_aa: CASSPRAVGANVLTF
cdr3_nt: TGTGCCAGCAGCCCCCGGGCCGTTGGGGCCAACGTCCTGACTTTC

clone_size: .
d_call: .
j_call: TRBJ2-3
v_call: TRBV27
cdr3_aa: CASSLFSYTDTQYF
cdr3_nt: TGTGCCAGCAGTTTATTTTCCTACACAGATACGCAGTATTTT

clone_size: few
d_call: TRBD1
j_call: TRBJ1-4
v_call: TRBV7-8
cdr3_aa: CASRRDRGLWKEKLFF
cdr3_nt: TGTGCCAGCAGGAGGGACAGGGGGCTGTGGAAGGAAAAACTGTTTTTT

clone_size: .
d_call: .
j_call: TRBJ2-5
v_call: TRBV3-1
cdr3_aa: CASSQELEETQYF
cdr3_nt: TGTGCCAGCAGCCAAGAGTTGGAAGAGACCCAGTACTTC

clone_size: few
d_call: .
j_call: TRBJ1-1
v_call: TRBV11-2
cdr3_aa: CASSLVGVRNMNTEAFF
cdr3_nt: TGTGCCAGCAGCTTAGTGGGGGTTCGGAACATGAACACTGAAGCTTTCTTT

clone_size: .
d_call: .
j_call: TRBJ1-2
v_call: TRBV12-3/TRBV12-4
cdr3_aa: CASSLGELGIGYTF
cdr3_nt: TGTGCCAGCAGTTTAGGAGAATTGGGTATCGGCTACACCTTC

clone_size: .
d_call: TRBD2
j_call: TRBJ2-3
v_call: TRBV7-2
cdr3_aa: CASSRSGGHTDTQYF
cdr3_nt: TGTGCCAGCAGCCGGAGCGGGGGGCACACAGATACGCAGTATTTT